This T cell receptor (delta chain) was documented in a study of gamma-delta chains in newborns, infants, children. Study overall: Polyclonal expansion of innate γδ T cells after birth follows microbial exposure.

In this sample, this clone turned up a few times. TCRdb re-called the reads via CATT. This table has around 11,000 delta-chain clones, 3.5% appearing once. V was cut by 0 bases and J by 2 bases, with 22 bases left in between. CDR1 and CDR2 (germline): TSWWSYY, QGS. CDR3 length equals 19 residues. The sequence was obtained from a child who was a newborn, infant or young child, either healthy, febrile or measles-vaccinated (not recorded which). The chain has TRDV1 and TRDJ1; TRDD3 might be the D (5 bases). What was sequenced was blood. The CDR3 DNA is TGTGCTCTTGGGGAACTAATATTAGGTGCCCCCTGGGTGACCGATAAACTCATCTTT. Amino acids: CALGELILGAPWVTDKLIF.